The clone carrying this T cell receptor beta chain was observed many times. This sample is drawn from a study of immune characterization of retroperitoneal liposarcoma. TCRdb processed the PCR reads anew with MiXCR; each CDR3 protein has one entry. Here the sample spans 10,000 to 11,000 distinct CDR3 sequences, about 25% being singletons. Germline loops: CDR1 SGHVS, CDR2 FNYEAQ. The CDR3 is 15 amino acids. V lost 0 bases to trimming and J lost 8 bases, with 13 bases between them. The receptor's source is a male donor with retroperitoneal liposarcoma. The sequenced material came from blood. The chain couples TRBV7-6 to TRBJ1-4, with D perhaps matching TRBD1 (5 bases). This CDR3 is CASSLAGQGDEKLFF. The CDR3 DNA reads TGTGCCAGCAGCTTAGCGGGGCAGGGTGACGAAAAACTGTTTTTT. Using reference TRBV7-6 and TRBJ1-4 for the parts outside the CDR3, the full variable domain is GAGVSQSPRYKVTKRGQDVALRCDPISGHVSLYWYRQALGQGPEFLTYFNYEAQQDKSGLPNDRFSAERPEGSISTLTIQRTEQRDSAMYRCASSLAGQGDEKLFFGSGTQLSVL.